The 7 T cell receptor beta chains given below trace back to one sample, sequenced in a study of blood T cell repertoires in COVID-19. Measured with immunoSEQ multiplex PCR; TCRdb has only the in-frame clones, and not every one. The repertoire has roughly 500,000 clones, approximately 88% of them found once; the top ten carry roughly 1.9%. The specimen sequenced was PBMCs or T cells enriched from blood (not recorded which). These receptors were taken from a woman aged 40 to 50 who had recovered from COVID-19.

The chain links TRBV11-2 to TRBJ1-1; tentative D call: TRBD1 (5 bases). Trimming left V 1 base short and J 0 bases short, with 15 bases between. CDR1 is SGHAT and CDR2 is FQNNGV in the germline V gene. The CDR3 totals 17 residues. CDR3 sequence reads: CASSLGFGGGMNTEAFF. The CDR3 nucleotides are TGTGCCAGCAGCTTAGGTTTCGGCGGGGGTATGAACACTGAAGCTTTCTTT.

The chain recombines TRBV10-3 with TRBJ1-1; 8 bases map to TRBD1. Germline V gene data show CDR1 as ENHRY and CDR2 as SYGVKD. The trim removed 6 bases at V and 5 bases at J, leaving 8 bases unmatched. This CDR3 contains 14 residues. The CDR3 DNA reads as TGTGCCATCAGCGAACTGAGACAGGGGACTGAAGCTTTCTTT. This gives the protein CAISELRQGTEAFF.

The chain employs TRBV30 and TRBJ2-1; a weak D match, TRBD1 (5 bases). V was pared by 5 bases and J by 8 bases, with 19 bases between. There are 14 residues in the CDR3. Germline V lookup: CDR1 GTSNPN, CDR2 SVGIG (reference sequence). The CDR3 bases are TGTGCCTGGGGCCCCGGCTTCCGGACATATGAGCAGTTCTTC. Its protein is CAWGPGFRTYEQFF.

This clone was seen a handful of times. The chain carries TRBV5-6 and TRBJ2-2, with TRBD2 as a possible D gene (5 bases). Germline CDR1 SGHDT, CDR2 YYEEEE. The CDR3 has 18 residues. The V end was cut by 2 bases, the J end by 3 bases, with 20 bases between. The CDR3 reads CASSLGLIHKADTGELFF. The CDR3, as DNA: TGTGCCAGCAGCTTAGGGTTAATCCACAAAGCGGACACCGGGGAGCTGTTTTTT.

The J gene is TRBJ2-1, the V gene TRBV2, with D possibly being TRBD1 (6 bases). Trimming took 3 bases from V and 2 from J, leaving 11 bases between them. Germline values: CDR1 SNHLY, CDR2 FYNNEI. This CDR3 is built from 15 residues. The CDR3 nucleotides are TGTGCCAGCAGTGACAGGGGAACCCCCTACAATGAGCAGTTCTTC. Translating gives CASSDRGTPYNEQFF.

The rearrangement links TRBV7-2 to TRBJ1-1; D perhaps matches TRBD1 (5 bases). The CDR3 spans 15 residues. Germline V gives CDR1 SGHTA, CDR2 FQGNSA. Between the trimmed V and J ends, which lost 1 base and 0 bases, there was a span of 9 bases. As DNA, the CDR3 is TGTGCCAGCAGCTTAGTCCCAGGGATGAACACTGAAGCTTTCTTT. This sequence encodes CASSLVPGMNTEAFF.

The rearrangement joins TRBV9 to TRBJ1-1; 7 bases line up with TRBD1. The CDR3 runs 17 residues. In germline, CDR1 is SGDLS, CDR2 YYNGEE. Trimming at V came to 1 base and at J to 0 bases, leaving 9 bases not matched to a gene. The CDR3: CASSVRGGAGMNTEAFF. DNA of the CDR3: TGTGCCAGCAGCGTAAGAGGGGGCGCGGGGATGAACACTGAAGCTTTCTTT. The full variable domain, its missing parts supplied by reference TRBV9 and TRBJ1-1, is DSGVTQTPKHLITATGQRVTLRCSPRSGDLSVYWYQQSLDQGLQFLIQYYNGEERAKGNILERFSAQQFPDLHSELNLSSLELGDSALYFCASSVRGGAGMNTEAFFGQGTRLTVV.